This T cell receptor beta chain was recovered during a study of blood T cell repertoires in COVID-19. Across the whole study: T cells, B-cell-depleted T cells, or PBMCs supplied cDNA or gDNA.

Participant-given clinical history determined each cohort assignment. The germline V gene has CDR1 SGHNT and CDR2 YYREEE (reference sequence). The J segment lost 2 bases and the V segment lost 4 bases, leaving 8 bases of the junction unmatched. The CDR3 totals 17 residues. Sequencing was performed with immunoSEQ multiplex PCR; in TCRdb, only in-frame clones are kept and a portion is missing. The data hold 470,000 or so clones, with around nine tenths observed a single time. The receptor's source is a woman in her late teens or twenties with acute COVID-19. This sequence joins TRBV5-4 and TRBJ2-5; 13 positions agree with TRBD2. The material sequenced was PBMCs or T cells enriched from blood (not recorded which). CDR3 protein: CASSPGLAGVYQETQYF. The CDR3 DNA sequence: TGTGCCAGCAGCCCCGGACTAGCGGGGGTCTATCAAGAGACCCAGTACTTC.